A selection of T cell receptor beta chains follows, all from one sample in a study of T cells in Graves' hyperthyroidism and ophthalmopathy. TCRdb reprocessed the multiplex PCR reads via MiXCR and lists one record per CDR3 protein. The data show 380,000 or so distinct CDR3 sequences, about 14% seen once. Sequenced material: blood. The receptors were sampled from a woman aged 25 to 39 with Graves' hyperthyroidism. Both conserved end residues are part of each CDR3. Each record gives: J gene, D gene, CDR3 length, clone size, V gene, CDR3 DNA, CDR3 protein. The D gene is left open where the match is weak. A row's size may be missing; if present it is once, few, many or a size class.

>TRBJ1-1|TRBD1|16|many|TRBV28
TGTGCCAGCAGTAGCAGGGACAGGTACAGAGGAACTGAAGCTTTCTTT
CASSSRDRYRGTEAFF
>TRBJ2-7|.|13|many|TRBV29-1
TGCAGCGTGGGGGAGGCCTACTTCTACGAGCAGTACTTC
CSVGEAYFYEQYF
>TRBJ2-1|TRBD2|14|few|TRBV6-2/TRBV6-3
TGTGCCAGCAGTTACTCGGGACTAGCGGGATTAAAGTTCTTC
CASSYSGLAGLKFF
>TRBJ1-5|.|13|.|TRBV19
TGTGCCACCGGGGCTCGGAGCAATCAGCCCCAGCATTTT
CATGARSNQPQHF
>TRBJ2-7|.|14|many|TRBV28
TGTGCCAGCAGTTTTGTGCAGGCCCCCTACGAGCAGTACTTC
CASSFVQAPYEQYF
>TRBJ2-5|.|12|many|TRBV20-1
TGCAGTGCTAGGGAGGGGGGGGAGACCCAGTACTTC
CSAREGGETQYF
>TRBJ2-2|.|14|.|TRBV3-1
TGTGCCAGCCAGGTAGTGGCAAGCACCGGGGAGCTGTTTTTT
CASQVVASTGELFF
>TRBJ2-1|.|15|.|TRBV2
TGTGCCAGCTCCAGGACGTGGTCTATTGGCAATGAGCAGTTCTTC
CASSRTWSIGNEQFF
>TRBJ2-3|TRBD1|14|few|TRBV20-1
TGCAGTGCTGAACCGGGACAGTATAGTAATACGCAGTATTTT
CSAEPGQYSNTQYF
>TRBJ1-6|.|15|.|TRBV30
TGTGCCTGGAGTGTGGTGGGAACTTTCGTGTCACCCCTCCACTTT
CAWSVVGTFVSPLHF
>TRBJ2-7|TRBD1|13|many|TRBV11-1
TGTGCCAGCAGCTCGACAGGGTACTACGAGCAGTACTTC
CASSSTGYYEQYF
>TRBJ1-5|.|15|few|TRBV18
TGTGCCAGCTCACCACAGGACAGTAGCAATCAGCCCCAGCATTTT
CASSPQDSSNQPQHF
>TRBJ2-7|TRBD1|14|.|TRBV11-2
TGTGCCAGCAGCATCGGGACAGAGAACTACGAGCAGTACTTC
CASSIGTENYEQYF
>TRBJ1-5|.|13|.|TRBV3-1
TGTGCCAGCAGCCTTAAGGGGGTTCAGCCCCAGCATTTT
CASSLKGVQPQHF
>TRBJ2-1|.|11|many|TRBV2
TGTGCCAGCGCCAGGGATTATGAGCAGTTCTTC
CASARDYEQFF
>TRBJ2-1|.|14|.|TRBV15
TGTGCCACCAGCGGAGGGGGAGCGGGAATAGAGCAGTTCTTC
CATSGGGAGIEQFF
>TRBJ2-1|TRBD2|13|.|TRBV20-1
TGCAGTGCTAGCCCGGGACTAATGAATGAGGAGTTCTTC
CSASPGLMNEEFF
>TRBJ2-1|TRBD2|15|few|TRBV20-1
TGCAGTGCTAGAATGTTCGCGGGAGCCTACAATGAGCAGTTCTTC
CSARMFAGAYNEQFF
>TRBJ2-5|TRBD2|16|many|TRBV10-2
TGCGCCAGCAGTATAGAGCCTCTAGCGGGACAAGAGACCCAGTACTTC
CASSIEPLAGQETQYF
>TRBJ2-7|.|17|many|TRBV20-1
TGCAGTGCTAGAGATCCGGGCGCCGGGACATCCCCTTTAGGGCAGTACTTC
CSARDPGAGTSPLGQYF
>TRBJ1-3|.|14|many|TRBV6-1
TGTGCCAGCAGCAAACAGGGCAATGGAAACACCATATATTTT
CASSKQGNGNTIYF
>TRBJ2-4|TRBD2|14|many|TRBV27
TGTGCCAGCAGCTCGACTAGCGGGATTGACATTCAGTACTTC
CASSSTSGIDIQYF
>TRBJ2-4|.|19|.|TRBV3-1
TGTGCCAGCAGCCAACAAACCTATCTTCAGGGGGGGGCCAAAAACATTCAGTACTTC
CASSQQTYLQGGAKNIQYF
>TRBJ1-2|TRBD1|15|many|TRBV20-1
TGCAGTGCTGCCGGGACAGGGTTTGCAGGCTATGGCTACACCTTC
CSAAGTGFAGYGYTF
>TRBJ2-3|.|16|many|TRBV6-2/TRBV6-3
TGTGCCAGCAGCCCCTGGACAGATATGCTCACAGATACGCAGTATTTT
CASSPWTDMLTDTQYF
>TRBJ1-5|TRBD1|15|many|TRBV24-1
TGTGCCACCAGTGCCTCAGGGGGTAGCAATCAGCCCCAGCATTTT
CATSASGGSNQPQHF
>TRBJ2-5|TRBD1|15|.|TRBV10-1
TGCGCCAGCAGCACCGGGACAGGGGGCTCAGAGACCCAGTACTTC
CASSTGTGGSETQYF
>TRBJ2-2|.|15|many|TRBV9
TGTGCCAGCTCTTCGGGGTCCGGGAACACCGGGGAGCTGTTTTTT
CASSSGSGNTGELFF
>TRBJ1-2|.|12|many|TRBV7-9
TGTGCCACCCCGGGAAGGGGCACGAGCTACACCTTC
CATPGRGTSYTF
>TRBJ2-3|.|11|many|TRBV28
TGTGCCAGCACGGGGGCCGATACGCAGTATTTT
CASTGADTQYF
>TRBJ2-2|TRBD2|15|many|TRBV29-1
TGCAGCGTTGGATATGGAGCGGGGGCGGCGGGGGAGCTGTTTTTT
CSVGYGAGAAGELFF
>TRBJ2-2|.|15|.|TRBV6-6
TGTGCCAGCAGTTACTCATACGGGGGCACCGGGGAGCTGTTTTTT
CASSYSYGGTGELFF
>TRBJ1-5|.|13|few|TRBV19
TGTGCCAGTAGTATATCAGGGAAACAGCCCCAGCATTTT
CASSISGKQPQHF
>TRBJ1-5|TRBD1|17|.|TRBV20-1
TGCAGTGCTAGAGTTCCTGAGCCGGGACAGGGGGGGCAGCCCCAGCATTTT
CSARVPEPGQGGQPQHF
>TRBJ2-5|.|12|few|TRBV6-2/TRBV6-3
TGTGCCAGCAGTTACAACTGGGAGACCCAGTACTTC
CASSYNWETQYF
>TRBJ2-5|TRBD1|14|.|TRBV29-1
TGCAGCGTAGAGGGGACAGGGGCCAGGTCGACCCAGTACTTC
CSVEGTGARSTQYF
>TRBJ2-7|.|11|many|TRBV27
TGTGCCAGCAGGGGGCGGCGGGAGCAGTACTTC
CASRGRREQYF
>TRBJ2-7|.|13|many|TRBV2
TGTGCCAGCAGTGGAGACCGAGGTGACGAGCAGTACTTC
CASSGDRGDEQYF
>TRBJ2-5|TRBD1|14|.|TRBV20-1
TGCAGTGAACTTGGGGACAGGGCACAAGAGACCCAGTACTTC
CSELGDRAQETQYF
>TRBJ2-7|.|13|.|TRBV27
TGTGCCAGCAGGGGGCCCCGGTGGTCCGAGCAGTACTTC
CASRGPRWSEQYF
>TRBJ2-1|.|12|.|TRBV20-1
TGCAGTGCTAGAGAAAGAGGGCGGCGGGAGTTCTTC
CSARERGRREFF
>TRBJ2-5|.|15|few|TRBV25-1
TGTGCCAGCAGTGAATCCGGTGGTTTGGGGAAGACCCAGTACTTC
CASSESGGLGKTQYF
>TRBJ1-5|.|14|many|TRBV29-1
TGCAGCGTTGGGTTTGGGAGGGCCGATCAGCCCCAGCATTTT
CSVGFGRADQPQHF
>TRBJ2-5|.|15|.|TRBV4-1
TGCGCCAGCAGCCTCGGCAGGGAAGATCAAGAGACCCAGTACTTC
CASSLGREDQETQYF
>TRBJ2-1|TRBD2|13|many|TRBV28
TGTGCCAGCCGGGGGGGCGCCTACAATGAGCAGTTCTTC
CASRGGAYNEQFF
>TRBJ2-7|TRBD1|14|many|TRBV28
TGTGCCAGCAGCACGTCAGGGGGCGCGGACGAGCAGTACTTC
CASSTSGGADEQYF
>TRBJ2-5|.|14|few|TRBV5-5
TGTGCCAGCAGCTTAGGCCTCCTAGGAGAGACCCAGTACTTC
CASSLGLLGETQYF
>TRBJ2-3|TRBD2|14|many|TRBV20-1
TGCAATGCAGGGACTAGCGGGAGCGGAGATACGCAGTATTTT
CNAGTSGSGDTQYF
>TRBJ2-3|.|14|many|TRBV20-1
TGCAGTGCTAGAATCACCGGGAGAGCAGATACGCAGTATTTT
CSARITGRADTQYF
>TRBJ2-5|TRBD2|15|few|TRBV20-1
TGCAGTGCCTGCCAGGGCGGGGGACTAGCGGAGACCCAGTACTTC
CSACQGGGLAETQYF
>TRBJ2-7|TRBD1|19|.|TRBV11-2
TGTGCCAGCAGCTTAGATCCCCCACCGACAGGGGGCGAGGGGTACGAGCAGTACTTC
CASSLDPPPTGGEGYEQYF
>TRBJ2-1|TRBD2|17|few|TRBV13
TGTGCCAGCAGCCACCCCCAAGCGGGAGATATCTACAATGAGCAGTTCTTC
CASSHPQAGDIYNEQFF